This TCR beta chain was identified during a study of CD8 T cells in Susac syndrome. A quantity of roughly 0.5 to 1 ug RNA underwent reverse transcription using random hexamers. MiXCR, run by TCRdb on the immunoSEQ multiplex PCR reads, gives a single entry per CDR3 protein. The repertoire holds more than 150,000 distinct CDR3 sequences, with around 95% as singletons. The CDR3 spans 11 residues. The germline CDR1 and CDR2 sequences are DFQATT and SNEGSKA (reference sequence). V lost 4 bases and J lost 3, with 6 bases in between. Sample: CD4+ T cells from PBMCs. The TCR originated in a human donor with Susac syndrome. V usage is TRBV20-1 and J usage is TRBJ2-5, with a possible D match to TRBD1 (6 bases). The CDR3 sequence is CSATGEETQYF. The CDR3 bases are TGCAGTGCTACAGGGGAAGAGACCCAGTACTTC.